Listed here are 12 T cell receptor beta chains from one sample, sequenced in a study of response to subunit inactivated influenza vaccine. From the RT-PCR reads, TCRdb called clonotypes with MiXCR, one entry per CDR3 protein. In the table there are hundreds of thousands of distinct CDR3 sequences, 25% of which are singletons. This material consisted of CD4+ T cells sorted from PBMCs, taken about 5 days after vaccination. Receptors were obtained from a man between 50 and 59 years old who received an inactivated influenza vaccine.

This clonotype was found a few times. The chain has TRBV6-5 and TRBJ2-1; the D gene is possibly TRBD2 (5 bases). The CDR3 totals 12 residues. V lost 5 bases and J 7 bases, leaving 9 bases between the germline ends. Per germline, CDR1 MNHEY and CDR2 SVGAGI. The CDR3 DNA follows: TGTGCCAGCAGTCGGACTTGGAATGAGCAGTTCTTC. Its protein is CASSRTWNEQFF.

The V gene is TRBV12-3 or TRBV12-4, the J gene TRBJ2-6; the D gene is possibly TRBD2 (6 bases). V was shortened by 6 bases and J by 5 bases, with 14 bases between the two germline ends. The CDR3 has 15 residues. The DNA for the CDR3 is TGTGCCAGCAGCCCGACGGGGGAGAGGGCCAACGTCCTGACTTTC. Its protein product is CASSPTGERANVLTF.

This clonotype was found a few times. The V and J genes are TRBV7-2 and TRBJ2-7; 8 bases match TRBD1. Germline assignment: CDR1 SGHTA and CDR2 FQGNSA. Trimming cost V 5 bases and J 9 bases; bases outside gene matches: 12. This CDR3 contains 14 residues. DNA of the CDR3: TGTGCCAGCAGCACAAGCAGGGGGCGCTTAGGGCAGTACTTC. It is translated as CASSTSRGRLGQYF.

The chain couples TRBV15 to TRBJ1-5; a possible D gene is TRBD1 (5 bases). CDR3 length: 15 amino acids. V lost 1 base to trimming and J lost 3 bases, with 10 bases between them. Germline values: CDR1 LNHNV, CDR2 YYDKDF (reference sequence). The CDR3 nucleotides are TGTGCCACCAGCAGAGTGCGGGGGAACAATCAGCCCCAGCATTTT. Its translation: CATSRVRGNNQPQHF.

The chain employs TRBV5-1 and TRBJ1-1; TRBD1 might be the D (5 bases). The CDR3 length is 15 residues. V lost 0 bases and J 5 bases, leaving 14 bases between the germline ends. Germline assignment: CDR1 SGHRS and CDR2 YFSETQ. CDR3 in amino acids: CASSLVWGIRTEAFF. The DNA of the CDR3 is TGCGCCAGCAGCTTGGTATGGGGGATTAGGACTGAAGCTTTCTTT.

The table lists this clonotype with a few counts. The rearrangement links TRBV4-3 to TRBJ2-1; 11 positions match TRBD2. CDR1 is LGHNA, CDR2 YSLEER, per germline. The CDR3 runs 20 residues. Trimming cost V 0 bases and J 8 bases; bases outside gene matches: 18. The CDR3 sequence is CASSQESSPAGSGRAHEQFF. CDR3 coding DNA: TGCGCCAGCAGCCAAGAATCGTCCCCCGCTGGTAGCGGGAGGGCCCATGAGCAGTTCTTC.

The chain combines TRBV20-1 with TRBJ2-7, with D unresolved. The CDR3 consists of 13 residues. Looked up from germline, CDR1 is DFQATT and CDR2 is SNEGSKA (reference sequence). Trimming cost V 2 bases and J 7 bases, with 15 bases left between them. The CDR3 region has the DNA TGCAGTGCTAGATCGGGCCCCGCGGAAGAGCAGTACTTC. This codes for CSARSGPAEEQYF.

This clonotype has just a few counts. The V and J genes are TRBV12-3 or TRBV12-4 and TRBJ1-1; 8 positions match TRBD1. Losses at the gene ends were 3 bases for V and 2 bases for J; bases not matched to a gene: 8. The CDR3 has 16 amino acids. The CDR3 protein is CASSLRQGTRNTEAFF. Here the CDR3 DNA reads TGTGCCAGCAGTTTGAGACAGGGGACCCGAAACACTGAAGCTTTCTTT.

The chain employs TRBV12-3 or TRBV12-4 and TRBJ2-1; TRBD1 matches at 7 bases. V lost 0 bases to trimming and J lost 12 bases; unmatched junction nucleotides: 8. The CDR3 runs to 14 residues. CDR3 amino acids: CASSLASRPGGQFF. In DNA, the CDR3 is TGTGCCAGCAGTTTAGCGTCACGGCCAGGGGGGCAGTTCTTC.

The chain links TRBV7-9 to TRBJ2-1; 7 bases are a match to TRBD2. The V and J ends lost 2 bases and 0 bases, in that order; junction bases with no gene match: 4. The germline V gene has CDR1 SEHNR and CDR2 FQNEAQ (reference sequence). This CDR3 spans 16 amino acids. CDR3 sequence reads: CASSLIASGSYNEQFF. In DNA, the CDR3 is TGTGCCAGCAGCTTAATCGCTAGCGGCTCCTACAATGAGCAGTTCTTC.

Worth noting for this clonotype: A read error may account for a junction end that differs from germline. The chain is built from TRBV28 and TRBJ2-1; D possibly corresponds to TRBD2 (6 bases). The V gene's germline CDR1 is MDHEN and CDR2 SYDVKM. The CDR3 is 10 residues long. CDR3 coding DNA: TGTGCGAGCACGGGGGTTGAGCAGTTCTTC. Its protein is CASTGVEQFF.

Only a few counts were recorded for this clonotype. V and J are TRBV20-1 and TRBJ2-1; perhaps TRBD2 as D (5 bases). V lost 5 bases and J lost 8, with 19 bases in between. The CDR3 has 14 residues. Germline CDR1 is DFQATT and CDR2 is SNEGSKA (reference sequence). This chain's CDR3 is CSAPRQSAGDEQFF. The CDR3 bases are TGCAGTGCTCCCCGACAAAGTGCGGGCGATGAGCAGTTCTTC.